This TCR beta chain is drawn from a study of blood T cell repertoires in COVID-19. Study overall: PBMCs, B-cell-depleted T cells, or T cells were the source of the cDNA or gDNA that made up the material.

In the original processing: Researchers report that nucleated cell counts were estimated from reference gene primer amplification. Measured with immunoSEQ multiplex PCR; TCRdb has only the in-frame clones, and not every one. Clone size and the V and J calls come from that table; the DNA yielded D and trimming. The sample carries approximately 390,000 clones, approximately 88% recorded once. The CDR3 covers 16 residues. V trimming: 4 bases; J trimming: 4 bases; junction bases outside the gene matches: 7. Germline CDR1 and CDR2: LNHDA and SQIVND (reference sequence). This clone appeared a single time. This chain joins TRBV19 and TRBJ2-6; 7 bases match TRBD1. This sequence originates from a woman between 35 and 50 years old with acute COVID-19. The sample was PBMCs or T cells enriched from blood (not recorded which). CDR3 bases: TGTGCCAGTAGTAGGGGACAGTCCTTAGGGGCCAACGTCCTGACTTTC. This gives the protein CASSRGQSLGANVLTF. Using reference TRBV19 and TRBJ2-6 for the parts outside the CDR3, the full variable domain is DGGITQSPKYLFRKEGQNVTLSCEQNLNHDAMYWYRQDPGQGLRLIYYSQIVNDFQKGDIAEGYSVSREKKESFPLTVTSAQKNPTAFYLCASSRGQSLGANVLTFGAGSRLTVL.